This TCR beta chain was sequenced in a study of CD8 T cells in ankylosing spondylitis. Findings and caveats of the study: The clones that were linked to disease were reported to be significantly enriched in matched synovial fluid samples from ankylosing spondylitis patients. Certain motif variants had earlier been reported in reactive arthritis synovial fluid and blood. Researchers report that disease-linked clones proved CD8+ and relatively rare in peripheral blood. Apparently characteristic of ankylosing spondylitis blood was a TCR beta motif (eight highly homologous variants).

A few counts support this clonotype. Its antigen is still unknown. One entry per CDR3 protein, called by TCRdb with MiXCR from the 5' RACE reads. This table has around 91,000 distinct CDR3 sequences, roughly 8.5% appearing once. The CDR3 length is 12 residues. The V and J ends lost 2 bases and 10 bases respectively, with 9 bases between them. Germline CDR1 and CDR2: KGHSH and LQKENI. The TCR originated in a male donor with ankylosing spondylitis. V gene TRBV18 combines with J gene TRBJ2-1; no clear D. The sample comprised blood, either unsorted or a sorted T cell fraction (not recorded which). The DNA for the CDR3 is TGTGCCAGCTCACCAGGGGTGGGAGAGCAGTTCTTC. It encodes CASSPGVGEQFF.